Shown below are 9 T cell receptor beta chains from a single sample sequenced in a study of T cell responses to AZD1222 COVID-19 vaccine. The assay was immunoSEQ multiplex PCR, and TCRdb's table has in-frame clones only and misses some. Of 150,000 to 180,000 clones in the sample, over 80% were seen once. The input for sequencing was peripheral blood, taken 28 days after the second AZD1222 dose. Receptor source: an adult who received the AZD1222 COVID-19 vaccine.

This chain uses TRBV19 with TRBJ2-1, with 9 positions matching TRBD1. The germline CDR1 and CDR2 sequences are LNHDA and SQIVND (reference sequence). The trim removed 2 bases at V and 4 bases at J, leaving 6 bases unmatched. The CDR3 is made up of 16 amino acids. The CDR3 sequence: CASSIPDRGRYNEQFF. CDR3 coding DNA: TGTGCCAGTAGTATACCGGACAGGGGCAGGTACAATGAGCAGTTCTTC.

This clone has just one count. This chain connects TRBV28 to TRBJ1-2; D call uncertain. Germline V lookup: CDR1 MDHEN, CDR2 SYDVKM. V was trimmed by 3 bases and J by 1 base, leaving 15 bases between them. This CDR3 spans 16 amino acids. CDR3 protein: CASSLPVQTFNYGYTF. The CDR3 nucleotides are TGTGCCAGCAGTTTGCCGGTACAGACTTTTAACTATGGCTACACCTTC.

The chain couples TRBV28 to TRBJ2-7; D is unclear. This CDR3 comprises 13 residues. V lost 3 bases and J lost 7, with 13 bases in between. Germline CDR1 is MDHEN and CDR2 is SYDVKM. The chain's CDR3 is CASSLYVGPEQYF. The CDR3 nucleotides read TGTGCCAGCAGTTTGTATGTCGGACCGGAGCAGTACTTC. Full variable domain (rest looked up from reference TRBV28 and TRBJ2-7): DVKVTQSSRYLVKRTGEKVFLECVQDMDHENMFWYRQDPGLGLRLIYFSYDVKMKEKGDIPEGYSVSREKKERFSLILESASTNQTSMYLCASSLYVGPEQYFGPGTRLTVT.

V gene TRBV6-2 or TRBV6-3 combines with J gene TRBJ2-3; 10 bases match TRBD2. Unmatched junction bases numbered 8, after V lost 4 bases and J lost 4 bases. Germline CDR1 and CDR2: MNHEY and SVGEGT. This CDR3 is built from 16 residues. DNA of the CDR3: TGTGCCAGCAGTTGGGGAGCGGGAGGGGGCGCAGATACGCAGTATTTT. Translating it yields CASSWGAGGGADTQYF.

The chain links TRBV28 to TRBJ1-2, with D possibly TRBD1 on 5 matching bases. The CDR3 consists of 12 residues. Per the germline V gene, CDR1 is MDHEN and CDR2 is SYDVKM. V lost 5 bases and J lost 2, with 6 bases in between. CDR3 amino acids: CASSRDNYGYTF. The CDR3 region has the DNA TGTGCCAGCAGTAGGGACAACTATGGCTACACCTTC.

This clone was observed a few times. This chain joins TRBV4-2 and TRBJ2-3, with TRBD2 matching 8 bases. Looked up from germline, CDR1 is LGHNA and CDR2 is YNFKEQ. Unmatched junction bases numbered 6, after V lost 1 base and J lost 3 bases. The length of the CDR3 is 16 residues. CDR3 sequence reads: CASSQAPGGPTDTQYF. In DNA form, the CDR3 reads TGTGCCAGCAGCCAAGCGCCGGGAGGGCCAACAGATACGCAGTATTTT.

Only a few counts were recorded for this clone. Here the CDR3 DNA reads TGTGGGGGACAGGGAGGCAATGAGCAGTTCTTC. It codes for CGGQGGNEQFF. The gene calls are TRBV6-5 and TRBJ2-1; 9 nucleotides agree with TRBD1. This CDR3 has 11 residues. The germline gives CDR1 MNHEY, CDR2 SVGAGI.

CDR3 residues: CASSFPPNNEQFF. The CDR3 DNA follows: TGTGCCAGCAGTTTCCCCCCTAACAATGAGCAGTTCTTC. The J gene is TRBJ2-1, the V gene TRBV27; D gene unclear. The CDR3 length is 13 residues. The germline CDR1 and CDR2 sequences are MNHEY and SMNVEV (reference sequence). The germline V and J ends were trimmed by 3 bases and 5 bases, with 8 bases remaining between them.

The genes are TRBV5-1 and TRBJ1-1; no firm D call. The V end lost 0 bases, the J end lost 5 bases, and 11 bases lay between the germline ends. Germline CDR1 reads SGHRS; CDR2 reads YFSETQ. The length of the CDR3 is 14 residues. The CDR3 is CASSLGGAETEAFF. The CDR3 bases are TGCGCCAGCAGCTTGGGTGGAGCGGAAACTGAAGCTTTCTTT.